Below are 5 T cell receptor beta chains sequenced from a single sample in a study of cytomegalovirus exposure and HLA in healthy donors. A multiplex PCR was run with 60 Vbeta primers and 13 Jbeta primers. Sequenced by immunoSEQ multiplex PCR; TCRdb stores in-frame clones only, minus some. There are around 170,000 clones in the sample; around 82% occur only once, and 0.38% lies in the top ten. Source material: PBMCs. The receptors were sampled from a boy aged 2 to 10 in good health and CMV-seronegative.

This clone was seen a handful of times. This chain uses TRBV6-5 with TRBJ1-1; D gene uncertain. This CDR3 has 15 residues. Looked up from germline, CDR1 is MNHEY and CDR2 is SVGAGI. The V and J ends lost 0 bases and 3 bases respectively, with 11 bases between them. CDR3 protein: CASSYSKRGHTEAFF. CDR3 in DNA: TGTGCCAGCAGTTACTCGAAACGAGGGCACACTGAAGCTTTCTTT.

This clone has just one count. The CDR3 region has the DNA TGCGCCAGCAGCCAAATGACACCGGGACAGGGGGTACAGTTCTTC. Amino acid sequence: CASSQMTPGQGVQFF. The chain is built from TRBV4-1 and TRBJ2-1; TRBD1 agrees at 11 bases. The V segment lost 2 bases and the J segment 13 bases; nucleotides outside the gene matches: 10. CDR1 MGHRA and CDR2 YSYEKL come from the germline V gene. The CDR3 loop spans 15 amino acids.

This clone has only one observation. The rearrangement joins TRBV20-1 to TRBJ2-1; D unresolved. The CDR3 runs to 11 residues. Looked up from germline, CDR1 is DFQATT and CDR2 is SNEGSKA (reference sequence). V was cut by 0 bases and J by 7 bases, with 4 bases left in between. CDR3 DNA: TGCAGTGCTAGAGATCTGAATGAGCAGTTCTTC. Its protein is CSARDLNEQFF.

The chain combines TRBV30 with TRBJ2-1, with a possible D match to TRBD1 (5 bases). The CDR3 sequence is 15 residues long. Trimming shortened V by 1 base and J by 4 bases, and 14 bases separated the two germline ends. Germline V gives CDR1 GTSNPN, CDR2 SVGIG (reference sequence). The CDR3 DNA follows: TGTGCCTGGAGTGCAACCAGGGTAGCATACAATGAGCAGTTCTTC. Amino acid sequence: CAWSATRVAYNEQFF.

The V call is TRBV28, the J call TRBJ2-7; tentative D call: TRBD1 (5 bases). Trimming took off 2 bases at V and 4 bases at J, with 12 bases between the two ends. The germline gives CDR1 MDHEN, CDR2 SYDVKM. The CDR3 covers 14 residues. The CDR3 region has the DNA TGTGCCAGCAGTTTACTAACAGACAGATACGAGCAGTACTTC. Its translation is CASSLLTDRYEQYF.